The 21 T cell receptor beta chains listed next were all sequenced from one sample in a study of T cells in Graves' hyperthyroidism and ophthalmopathy. Amplified regions were TCR beta CDR3 sequences from RNA transcripts. The TCR CDR3 was amplified in a first-round RT-PCR using the HTBI primer set. TCRdb analysed the multiplex PCR reads with MiXCR anew, one entry per CDR3 protein. The data hold 530,000 or so distinct CDR3 sequences, with around 46% observed a single time. Sequenced input: peripheral blood or thyroid tissue (not recorded which). Receptors were obtained from a woman between 18 and 30 years old with Graves' hyperthyroidism.

V is TRBV29-1 and J is TRBJ2-7; 9 bases align to TRBD1. V was pared by 4 bases and J by 2 bases, with 6 bases of the junction left unmatched. The germline V gene encodes CDR1 SQVTM and CDR2 ANQGSEA. CDR3 length: 14 residues. CDR3 sequence: CSVVGQGSPYEQYF. For the CDR3, the DNA is TGCAGCGTTGTGGGACAGGGTTCCCCCTACGAGCAGTACTTC.

The table lists this clonotype with many counts. The chain is built from TRBV6-2 or TRBV6-3 and TRBJ2-5, with D perhaps matching TRBD1 (6 bases). Germline V gene lookup returns CDR1 MNHEY and CDR2 SVGEGT. CDR3 length: 15 residues. The V end lost 6 bases, the J end lost 6 bases, and 20 bases lay between the germline ends. The CDR3 reads CASRPTGRAGKTQYF. The DNA for the CDR3 is TGTGCCAGCAGACCAACAGGGCGTGCCGGGAAGACCCAGTACTTC.

On this clonotype itself: Here the CDR3 omits its conserved ending phenylalanine or tryptophan, so a read error is the likely source. The DNA is omitted, as the CDR3 cannot be located on it reliably, and the CDR3 follows TCRdb's listing. This sequence joins TRBV29-1 and TRBJ1-3. CDR1 and CDR2 from the germline V gene are SQVTM and ANQGSEA. The CDR3 sequence runs 9 residues, both termini included. CDR3 protein: CSVVSEEGT.

This clonotype was observed at least ten times. The CDR3 is CASSLGPTQPQHF. The CDR3 nucleotides read TGTGCCAGCAGCTTAGGGCCAACTCAGCCCCAGCATTTT. V usage is TRBV11-2 and J usage is TRBJ1-5; D is unclear. Trimming took off 1 base at V and 6 bases at J, with 7 bases between the two ends. The CDR3 runs to 13 residues. Germline V gives CDR1 SGHAT, CDR2 FQNNGV.

Concerning this clonotype: A read error may be the cause here, since a much bigger clone is one base away. The chain has TRBV5-4 and TRBJ1-4; D perhaps matches TRBD1 (5 bases). Germline-derived CDR1 and CDR2 are SGHNT and YYREEE (reference sequence). This CDR3 is built from 14 residues. V lost 0 bases to trimming and J lost 8 bases, with 11 bases between them. CDR3: CASSLGQRREKLFF. DNA of the CDR3: TGTGCCAGCAGCTTGGGACAGCGTAGGGAAAAACTGTTTTTT.

This clonotype was counted a single time. The V and J genes are TRBV12-3 or TRBV12-4 and TRBJ1-2, with a possible D match to TRBD1 (6 bases). The V gene lost 5 bases and the J gene lost 2 bases, with 15 bases spanning the gap. This CDR3 has 15 residues. CDR3 amino acids: CASSRGTSKNYGYTF. In nucleotides, the CDR3 is TGTGCCAGCAGTCGAGGGACATCGAAAAACTATGGCTACACCTTC.

The chain has TRBV29-1 and TRBJ1-2, with 9 bases matching TRBD1. V lost 7 bases and J lost 4; bases outside the gene matches: 4. The CDR3 length is 12 residues. CDR1 and CDR2 (germline): SQVTM, ANQGSEA. DNA of the CDR3: TGCAGCGCGGACAGGGGCGGCTATGGCTACACCTTC. Encoded protein: CSADRGGYGYTF.

The gene calls are TRBV5-1 and TRBJ2-2, with 9 positions matching TRBD2. The V gene's germline CDR1 is SGHRS and CDR2 YFSETQ. The CDR3 runs to 17 residues. Trimming removed 4 bases from V and 2 bases from J; junction bases left unmatched: 9. CDR3 coding DNA: TGCGCCAGCAGCCCAAAAGGACTAGCGACCAACACCGGGGAGCTGTTTTTT. The encoded protein is CASSPKGLATNTGELFF. Full variable domain (outside the CDR3, taken from reference TRBV5-1 and TRBJ2-2): KAGVTQTPRYLIKTRGQQVTLSCSPISGHRSVSWYQQTPGQGLQFLFEYFSETQRNKGNFPGRFSGRQFSNSRSEMNVSTLELGDSALYLCASSPKGLATNTGELFFGEGSRLTVL.

The sample holds many counts of this clonotype. This chain joins TRBV5-1 and TRBJ2-5; 10 bases are shared with TRBD1. This CDR3 is built from 14 residues. Germline loops: CDR1 SGHRS, CDR2 YFSETQ. Unmatched junction bases numbered 3, after V lost 3 bases and J lost 4 bases. The CDR3 DNA is TGCGCCAGCAGCTATGGGGACAGGGGAGAGACCCAGTACTTC. Its translation is CASSYGDRGETQYF.

This clonotype was counted many times. DNA for the CDR3: TGTGCCAGCAGCTTGTCCTGGACAGGGGATGAAAAACTGTTTTTT. Translated: CASSLSWTGDEKLFF. The rearrangement links TRBV12-3 or TRBV12-4 to TRBJ1-4, with TRBD1 identical over 9 bases. Trimming at V came to 6 bases and at J to 6 bases, leaving 8 bases not matched to a gene. The CDR3 has 15 residues.

This sequence joins TRBV12-5 and TRBJ2-7; 7 bases are shared with TRBD1. Germline V gives CDR1 LGHNT, CDR2 FRNRAP. There are 14 residues in the CDR3. Losses at the gene ends were 1 base for V and 5 bases for J; bases not matched to a gene: 5. CDR3 loop: CASGLGDSYHEQYF. The CDR3, as DNA: TGTGCTAGTGGTTTGGGGGACAGTTACCACGAGCAGTACTTC.

The rearrangement joins TRBV10-3 to TRBJ2-7; TRBD2 aligns across 7 bases. V was pared by 2 bases and J by 0 bases, with 4 bases of the junction left unmatched. The CDR3 is 15 amino acids. The V gene's germline CDR1 is ENHRY and CDR2 SYGVKD. The CDR3 nucleotides read TGTGCCATCAGTGAGACGTCTAGCGGCTCCTACGAGCAGTACTTC. It is translated as CAISETSSGSYEQYF.

This clonotype occurred once. Because it lacks the conserved phenylalanine or tryptophan at the end, this CDR3 is likely a read error. No DNA is shown, since the ends of the CDR3 on it are uncertain; the CDR3 is the one TCRdb lists. This chain connects TRBV7-2 to TRBJ2-6. Germline assignment: CDR1 SGHTA and CDR2 FQGNSA. The CDR3 contains 8 residues when both ends are counted. The CDR3 sequence is CASRPWTS.

At least ten counts were recorded for this clonotype. The chain joins TRBV2 to TRBJ2-6, with 9 bases identical to TRBD1. The CDR3 covers 18 residues. V dropped 4 bases and J dropped 1; count of bases not matched to a gene: 8. Germline CDR1 is SNHLY and CDR2 is FYNNEI. CDR3 loop: CASSGTGDSLSGANVLTF. DNA of the CDR3: TGTGCCAGCAGTGGGACAGGGGACAGCCTTTCTGGGGCCAACGTCCTGACTTTC.

Worth noting for this clonotype: The CDR3 ends on some other residue instead of the conserved phenylalanine or tryptophan, so this is likely a read error. The chain carries TRBV5-1 and TRBJ1-1; no definite D call. V was cut by 0 bases and J by 0 bases, with 9 bases left in between. CDR3 size: 15 residues. Germline CDR1 reads SGHRS; CDR2 reads YFSETQ. The chain's CDR3 is CASSLGAGMNTEAFC. The CDR3 DNA reads as TGCGCCAGCAGCTTGGGGGCAGGAATGAACACTGAAGCTTTCTGT.

The chain joins TRBV18 to TRBJ2-6; D possibly uses TRBD1 or TRBD2 (5 bases each). The CDR3 runs to 16 residues. CDR1 is KGHSH and CDR2 is LQKENI in the germline V gene. V gave up 0 bases and J gave up 2 bases, with 8 bases separating them. The CDR3 loop reads CASSPPGVAGANVLTF. CDR3 sequence (DNA): TGTGCCAGCTCACCACCGGGGGTAGCTGGGGCCAACGTCCTGACTTTC.

The chain combines TRBV15 with TRBJ1-2; D is perhaps TRBD1 (5 bases). The germline CDR1 and CDR2 sequences are LNHNV and YYDKDF (reference sequence). Trimming stripped 0 bases from V and 6 bases from J, with 20 bases between. The CDR3 sequence is 17 residues long. In nucleotides, the CDR3 is TGTGCCACCAGCAGAGATACCACGGCCGGGACTCTCGATGGCTACACCTTC. It yields the protein CATSRDTTAGTLDGYTF.

The V call is TRBV29-1, the J call TRBJ1-2; unclear D gene. This CDR3 spans 12 amino acids. Germline V gene data show CDR1 as SQVTM and CDR2 as ANQGSEA. CDR3 in amino acids: CRVIHANYGYTF. As DNA, the CDR3 is TGCAGGGTCATCCATGCTAACTATGGCTACACCTTC.

This clonotype has ten or more counts. CDR3 in amino acids: CASSTALGGLNTEAFF. The CDR3 DNA reads TGTGCCAGCAGCACCGCCTTGGGGGGTCTGAACACTGAAGCTTTCTTT. The rearrangement uses TRBV11-2 and TRBJ1-1, with a tentative D call TRBD1 (5 bases). With 5 bases removed from V and 0 bases from J, the gap between germline ends came to 16 bases. CDR1 is SGHAT and CDR2 is FQNNGV in the germline V gene. This CDR3 region has 16 residues.

This clonotype was observed many times. The J gene is TRBJ2-6, the V gene TRBV2; D gene ambiguous. The germline CDR1 and CDR2 sequences are SNHLY and FYNNEI. V was pared by 5 bases and J by 0 bases, with 5 bases between. The length of the CDR3 is 14 residues. The CDR3 here is CASSRSSGANVLTF. The CDR3 DNA sequence: TGTGCCAGCAGTAGGAGCTCTGGGGCCAACGTCCTGACTTTC.

The genes are TRBV9 and TRBJ2-7; D is perhaps TRBD2 (6 bases). Germline CDR1 is SGDLS and CDR2 is YYNGEE. The CDR3 contains 14 residues. With 2 bases removed from V and 3 bases from J, the gap between germline ends came to 12 bases. CDR3: CASSVGGFGYEQYF. The CDR3 coding sequence is TGTGCCAGCAGCGTCGGGGGATTCGGCTACGAGCAGTACTTC.